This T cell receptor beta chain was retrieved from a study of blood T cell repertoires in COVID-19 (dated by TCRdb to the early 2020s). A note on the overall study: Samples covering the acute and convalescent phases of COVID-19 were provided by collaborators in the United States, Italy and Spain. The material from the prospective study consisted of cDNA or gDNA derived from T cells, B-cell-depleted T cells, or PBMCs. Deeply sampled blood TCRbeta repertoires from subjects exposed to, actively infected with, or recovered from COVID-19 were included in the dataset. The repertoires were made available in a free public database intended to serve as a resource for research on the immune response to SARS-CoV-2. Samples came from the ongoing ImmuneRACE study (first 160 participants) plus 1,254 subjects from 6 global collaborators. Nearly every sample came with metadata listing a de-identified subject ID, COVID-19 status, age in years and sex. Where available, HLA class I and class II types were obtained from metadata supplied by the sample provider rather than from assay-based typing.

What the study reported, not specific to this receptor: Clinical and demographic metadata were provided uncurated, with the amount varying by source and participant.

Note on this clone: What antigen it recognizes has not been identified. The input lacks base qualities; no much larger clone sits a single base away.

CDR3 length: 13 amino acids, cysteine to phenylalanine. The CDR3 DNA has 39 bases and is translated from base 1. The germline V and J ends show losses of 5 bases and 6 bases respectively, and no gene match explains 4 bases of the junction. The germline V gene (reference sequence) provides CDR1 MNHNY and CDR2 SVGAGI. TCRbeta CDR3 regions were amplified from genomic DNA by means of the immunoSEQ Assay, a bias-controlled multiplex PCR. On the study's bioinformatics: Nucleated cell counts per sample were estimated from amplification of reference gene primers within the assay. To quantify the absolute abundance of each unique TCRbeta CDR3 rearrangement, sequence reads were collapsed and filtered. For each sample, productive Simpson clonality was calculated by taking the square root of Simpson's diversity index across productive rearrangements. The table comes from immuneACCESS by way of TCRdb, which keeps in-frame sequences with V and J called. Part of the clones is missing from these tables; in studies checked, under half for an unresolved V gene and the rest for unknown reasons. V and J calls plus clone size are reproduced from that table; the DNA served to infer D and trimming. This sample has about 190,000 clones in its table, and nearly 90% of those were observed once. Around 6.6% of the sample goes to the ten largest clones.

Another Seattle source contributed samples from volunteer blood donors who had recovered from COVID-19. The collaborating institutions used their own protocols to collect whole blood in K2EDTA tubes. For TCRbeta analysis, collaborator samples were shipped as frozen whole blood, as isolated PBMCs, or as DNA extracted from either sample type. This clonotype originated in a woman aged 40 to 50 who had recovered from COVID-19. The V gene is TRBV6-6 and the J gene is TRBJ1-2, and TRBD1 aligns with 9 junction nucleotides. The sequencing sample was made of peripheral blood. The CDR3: CASSRDRVDGYTF. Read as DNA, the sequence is TGTGCCAGCAGTCGGGACAGGGTGGATGGCTACACCTTC.